Presented here are 24 T cell receptor beta chains from one specimen sequenced in a study of blood T cell repertoires in COVID-19. TCRdb keeps only in-frame clones here, not all; method: immunoSEQ multiplex PCR. Here the sample spans under 250,000 clones, 84% being singletons. Source material: peripheral blood. Receptor source: a woman aged 50 to 65 with active or convalescent COVID-19.

This chain joins TRBV3-1 (or the pseudogene TRBV3-2) and TRBJ1-4; 9 bases align to TRBD1. Germline V CDR1 and CDR2: LGHDT, YNNKEL (reference sequence). The CDR3 consists of 16 residues. The ends lost 0 bases at V and 8 bases at J; junction bases unmatched: 7. The CDR3 here is CASSQDLGQGSEKLFF. The CDR3 DNA is TGTGCCAGCAGCCAAGATCTGGGACAGGGAAGCGAAAAACTGTTTTTT.

This sequence joins TRBV7-3 and TRBJ1-1, with 10 bases that match TRBD1. Per germline, CDR1 SGHTA and CDR2 FQGTGA. This CDR3 has 16 residues. With 4 bases clipped from V and 2 bases from J, the junction kept 7 bases outside the gene matches. The CDR3 DNA reads as TGTGCCAGCAGCTCGACAGGGGGCGCCGGAAACACTGAAGCTTTCTTT. It translates to CASSSTGGAGNTEAFF.

The chain carries TRBV7-3 and TRBJ2-7, with 8 bases identical to TRBD1. The germline V gene has CDR1 SGHTA and CDR2 FQGTGA. V shed 5 bases, J shed 5 bases, and the junction held 5 bases outside the gene matches. This CDR3 contains 13 residues. The CDR3 reads CASSPTGVDEQYF. Here the CDR3 DNA reads TGTGCCAGCAGCCCGACAGGGGTTGACGAGCAGTACTTC.

The rearrangement uses TRBV2 and TRBJ2-2; no firm D call. The CDR3 consists of 15 residues. Germline assignment: CDR1 SNHLY and CDR2 FYNNEI. Trimming removed 0 bases from V and 1 base from J, with 6 bases in between. The CDR3 nucleotides are TGTGCCAGCAGTGAAGCGCGGCGGAACACCGGGGAGCTGTTTTTT. Translated: CASSEARRNTGELFF.

The chain links TRBV6-4 to TRBJ2-1, with D perhaps matching TRBD1 (7 bases). The V end lost 2 bases, the J end lost 8 bases, and 16 bases lay between the germline ends. The CDR3 covers 15 residues. Germline V gene lookup returns CDR1 MRHNA and CDR2 SNTAGT. The CDR3 loop reads CASSDPDRSGDEQFF. Here the CDR3 DNA reads TGTGCCAGCAGTGACCCGGACAGGTCGGGGGATGAGCAGTTCTTC.

The rearrangement uses TRBV5-1 and TRBJ1-2; TRBD1 matches at 9 bases. The germline CDR1 and CDR2 sequences are SGHRS and YFSETQ. With V trimmed by 0 bases and J by 7 bases, 4 bases remained unmatched. This CDR3 is 14 amino acids long. CDR3 region: CASSLEGTGTGYTF. As DNA, the CDR3 is TGCGCCAGCAGCTTGGAGGGGACAGGGACTGGCTACACCTTC. The entire variable domain, with the rest obtained from reference TRBV5-1 and TRBJ1-2, is as follows: KAGVTQTPRYLIKTRGQQVTLSCSPISGHRSVSWYQQTPGQGLQFLFEYFSETQRNKGNFPGRFSGRQFSNSRSEMNVSTLELGDSALYLCASSLEGTGTGYTFGSGTRLTVV.

The chain employs TRBV28 and TRBJ1-5; the match to TRBD1 covers 7 bases. CDR3 size: 16 residues. The germline V gene has CDR1 MDHEN and CDR2 SYDVKM. Trimming removed 1 base from V and 3 bases from J; junction bases left unmatched: 6. The CDR3 nucleotides read TGTGCCAGCAGTTTATACCCGACAGGGATCAATCAGCCCCAGCATTTT. Translated, it gives CASSLYPTGINQPQHF.

This clone was seen only a few times. The chain carries TRBV5-1 and TRBJ2-3, with 11 positions matching TRBD1. J gave up 4 bases and V 6 bases, and 4 bases lay outside the gene matches. The CDR3 has 14 amino acids. Per germline, CDR1 SGHRS and CDR2 YFSETQ. The CDR3 spells CASMQDRGPDTQYF. The CDR3 DNA is TGCGCCAGCATGCAGGACAGGGGGCCAGATACGCAGTATTTT.

As for this clone: This sample includes further DNA sequences coding for the same CDR3. The gene calls are TRBV18 and TRBJ1-5; D call uncertain. V shed 3 bases and J shed 4 bases, with 13 bases lying between them. Germline loops: CDR1 KGHSH, CDR2 LQKENI. CDR3 length equals 15 residues. The CDR3 DNA reads as TGTGCCAGCTCACCCGACCGGGGTGGGAATCAGCCCCAGCATTTT. Protein product: CASSPDRGGNQPQHF. The complete variable domain, with remaining parts taken from reference TRBV18 and TRBJ1-5, reads NAGVMQNPRHLVRRRGQEARLRCSPMKGHSHVYWYRQLPEEGLKFMVYLQKENIIDESGMPKERFSAEFPKEGPSILRIQQVVRGDSAAYFCASSPDRGGNQPQHFGDGTRLSIL.

This rearrangement joins TRBV6-5 to TRBJ1-5; 10 bases are a match to TRBD1. CDR1 and CDR2 from the germline V gene are MNHEY and SVGAGI. The length of the CDR3 is 15 residues. Trimming removed 5 bases from V and 4 bases from J; junction bases left unmatched: 5. CDR3 loop: CASSRGTGANQPQHF. CDR3 nucleotide sequence: TGTGCCAGCAGTCGTGGGACAGGGGCGAATCAGCCCCAGCATTTT.

The chain joins TRBV14 to TRBJ2-7; D remains ambiguous. The germline V gene has CDR1 SGHDN and CDR2 FVKESK. The CDR3 length is 16 residues. With 1 base removed from V and 4 bases from J, the gap between germline ends came to 17 bases. CDR3 amino acids: CASSQGGLLWPYEQYF. CDR3 bases: TGTGCCAGCAGCCAAGGCGGTCTACTATGGCCGTACGAGCAGTACTTC. The full variable domain, its missing parts supplied by reference TRBV14 and TRBJ2-7, is EAGVTQFPSHSVIEKGQTVTLRCDPISGHDNLYWYRRVMGKEIKFLLHFVKESKQDESGMPNNRFLAERTGGTYSTLKVQPAELEDSGVYFCASSQGGLLWPYEQYFGPGTRLTVT.

This rearrangement joins TRBV27 to TRBJ1-1; D gene ambiguous. This CDR3 spans 15 amino acids. Germline values: CDR1 MNHEY, CDR2 SMNVEV (reference sequence). The V gene lost 3 bases and the J gene lost 1 base, with 12 bases spanning the gap. CDR3 in amino acids: CASSFGRPGNTEAFF. The CDR3 DNA reads as TGTGCCAGCAGTTTTGGGAGGCCTGGGAACACTGAAGCTTTCTTT.

The count of this clone is one. The rearrangement uses TRBV4-2 and TRBJ2-3; the match to TRBD2 covers 7 bases. V dropped 0 bases and J dropped 4; count of bases not matched to a gene: 10. Looked up from germline, CDR1 is LGHNA and CDR2 is YNFKEQ. The CDR3 sequence is 17 residues long. This CDR3 reads CASSQEQSGTGADTQYF. The CDR3 DNA follows: TGTGCCAGCAGCCAAGAGCAGAGCGGGACTGGGGCAGATACGCAGTATTTT.

The V call is TRBV13, the J call TRBJ1-4, with unresolved D. V shed 0 bases and J shed 6 bases, with 17 bases lying between them. The CDR3 length is 17 residues. CDR1 is PRHDT and CDR2 is FYEKMQ in the germline V gene (reference sequence). CDR3 region: CASSLGLALRSYEKLFF. Here the CDR3 DNA reads TGTGCCAGCAGCTTAGGCCTTGCGCTGAGGAGTTATGAAAAACTGTTTTTT. The full variable domain, with the rest looked up from reference TRBV13 and TRBJ1-4, is AAGVIQSPRHLIKEKRETATLKCYPIPRHDTVYWYQQGPGQDPQFLISFYEKMQSDKGSIPDRFSAQQFSDYHSELNMSSLELGDSALYFCASSLGLALRSYEKLFFGSGTQLSVL.

V gene TRBV24-1 combines with J gene TRBJ2-3; no clear D gene. The germline gives CDR1 KGHDR, CDR2 SFDVKD. The CDR3 extends over 16 amino acids. Trimming took off 3 bases at V and 2 bases at J, with 14 bases between the two ends. CDR3 sequence: CATSDPAPSYTDTQYF. For the CDR3, the DNA is TGTGCCACCAGTGATCCCGCCCCCAGTTACACAGATACGCAGTATTTT.

V and J are TRBV5-6 and TRBJ1-4; perhaps TRBD1 as D (6 bases). The CDR3 runs 13 residues. In germline, CDR1 is SGHDT, CDR2 YYEEEE. V was trimmed by 0 bases and J by 12 bases, leaving 12 bases between them. CDR3 residues: CASSLAPGEELFF. The CDR3 DNA follows: TGTGCCAGCAGCTTGGCCCCAGGGGAAGAACTGTTTTTT.

V is TRBV19 and J is TRBJ2-1; possibly TRBD1 for D (6 bases). Germline V CDR1 and CDR2: LNHDA, SQIVND (reference sequence). Deletions cut 9 bases from V and 0 bases from J, with 12 bases between. The CDR3 totals 14 residues. The CDR3 DNA follows: TGTGCCAGGAGACAGGTCCTCTCCTACAATGAGCAGTTCTTC. It translates to CARRQVLSYNEQFF.

This clone came up once. For the CDR3, the DNA is TGTGCCAGCAGCTTATTGGGCCGGGAAACTGAAGCTTTCTTT. Protein product: CASSLLGRETEAFF. The chain carries TRBV7-9 and TRBJ1-1; D not certain. V dropped 2 bases and J dropped 5 bases, with 12 bases sitting between them. This CDR3 has 14 residues. Germline values: CDR1 SEHNR, CDR2 FQNEAQ (reference sequence).

The rearrangement joins TRBV15 to TRBJ1-6; D is unresolved. This CDR3 region has 12 residues. V was cut by 4 bases and J by 7 bases, with 5 bases left in between. Germline values: CDR1 LNHNV, CDR2 YYDKDF (reference sequence). The chain's CDR3 is CATSTGNSPLHF. The CDR3 DNA reads as TGTGCCACCAGCACGGGGAATTCACCCCTCCACTTT.

The chain links TRBV9 to TRBJ2-5; 9 nucleotides align to TRBD2. Germline V gene data show CDR1 as SGDLS and CDR2 as YYNGEE. This CDR3 contains 14 residues. The junction had 6 bases not matched to a gene; V was cut back by 0 bases and J by 9 bases. This CDR3 reads CASSVVPAGGSQYF. Written as DNA, the CDR3 is TGTGCCAGCAGCGTAGTCCCCGCGGGGGGGTCCCAGTACTTC.

V gene TRBV4-2 combines with J gene TRBJ2-1; 10 nucleotides line up with TRBD2. Looked up from germline, CDR1 is LGHNA and CDR2 is YNFKEQ. With 1 base clipped from V and 3 bases from J, the junction kept 3 bases outside the gene matches. The CDR3 spans 16 residues. In DNA form, the CDR3 reads TGTGCCAGCAGCCAAGCCCTAGCGGGAGACTACAATGAGCAGTTCTTC. It yields the protein CASSQALAGDYNEQFF.

This chain connects TRBV27 to TRBJ2-2, with 9 bases fitting TRBD1. This CDR3 spans 13 amino acids. Germline assignment: CDR1 MNHEY and CDR2 SMNVEV (reference sequence). V was pared by 5 bases and J by 12 bases, with 7 bases of the junction left unmatched. Here the CDR3 DNA reads TGTGCCAGCAGTCCCCAGGACAGGGGAAAGCTGTTTTTT. It translates to CASSPQDRGKLFF.

This chain joins TRBV2 and TRBJ1-4, with D possibly matching TRBD1 (5 bases). The CDR3 totals 13 residues. The V gene lost 4 bases and the J gene lost 10 bases, with 13 bases spanning the gap. Looked up from germline, CDR1 is SNHLY and CDR2 is FYNNEI. CDR3 loop: CASSGSNGGKLFF. DNA of the CDR3: TGTGCCAGCAGTGGGTCGAACGGGGGAAAACTGTTTTTT.

The chain couples TRBV18 to TRBJ2-1; TRBD1 agrees at 10 bases. Trimming cost V 4 bases and J 10 bases; bases outside gene matches: 4. The CDR3 runs 13 residues. Germline CDR1 reads KGHSH; CDR2 reads LQKENI. This chain's CDR3 is CASSQQTGGEQFF. CDR3 nucleotides: TGTGCCAGCTCACAACAGACAGGGGGCGAGCAGTTCTTC.